A single sample gave rise to the 6 T cell receptor beta chains below, sequenced in a study of T cell responses to AZD1222 COVID-19 vaccine. The repertoire was sequenced with immunoSEQ multiplex PCR; TCRdb's copy has only in-frame clones and lacks some. Among approximately 200,000 clones listed, around 94% were seen once. The sample was peripheral blood, taken 28 days after the second dose of the MenACWY control vaccine. These receptors all come from an adult who received the MenACWY meningococcal vaccine as a control.

This chain connects TRBV11-2 to TRBJ2-7; 7 bases fit TRBD2. CDR1 and CDR2 from the germline V gene are SGHAT and FQNNGV. This CDR3 spans 13 amino acids. V lost 8 bases and J lost 2; bases outside the gene matches: 6. The CDR3 here is CASLLGGAYEQYF. CDR3 nucleotide sequence: TGTGCCAGCTTACTGGGGGGGGCCTACGAGCAGTACTTC. Full variable domain (outside the CDR3, taken from reference TRBV11-2 and TRBJ2-7): EAGVAQSPRYKIIEKRQSVAFWCNPISGHATLYWYQQILGQGPKLLIQFQNNGVVDDSQLPKDRFSAERLKGVDSTLKIQPAKLEDSAVYLCASLLGGAYEQYFGPGTRLTVT.

The chain uses TRBV3-1 (or the pseudogene TRBV3-2) and TRBJ1-1; D remains unclear. V gave up 0 bases and J gave up 1 base, with 6 bases separating them. Germline V gene sequence: CDR1 LGHDT, CDR2 YNNKEL (reference sequence). The CDR3 has 14 amino acids. The CDR3 sequence is CASSQERANTEAFF. DNA for the CDR3: TGTGCCAGCAGCCAAGAGAGGGCGAACACTGAAGCTTTCTTT.

This chain joins TRBV18 and TRBJ2-7, with D unclear. The CDR3 consists of 13 residues. Trimming removed 3 bases at V and 3 bases at J, with 9 bases between. Germline values: CDR1 KGHSH, CDR2 LQKENI. CDR3 DNA: TGTGCCAGCTCACCGGGATTTCGCTACGAGCAGTACTTC. This gives the protein CASSPGFRYEQYF.

The chain couples TRBV7-8 to TRBJ2-2; D remains ambiguous. Looked up from germline, CDR1 is SGHVS and CDR2 is FQNEAQ. The V end lost 6 bases, the J end lost 4 bases, and 15 bases lay between the germline ends. The CDR3 covers 15 residues. CDR3 sequence reads: CASSPSGSSTGELFF. CDR3 nucleotide sequence: TGTGCCAGCAGTCCTTCCGGGTCTTCCACCGGGGAGCTGTTTTTT.

The rearrangement joins TRBV13 to TRBJ1-2; TRBD1 matches 8 bases. The CDR3 sequence is 13 residues long. V lost 4 bases and J lost 13; bases outside the gene matches: 11. Per germline, CDR1 PRHDT and CDR2 FYEKMQ (reference sequence). The CDR3 DNA reads TGTGCCAGCAGCTCTACGGGACAGGAATTTGGCACCTTC. Its protein product is CASSSTGQEFGTF.

This chain uses TRBV5-4 with TRBJ2-2; D might be TRBD1 (6 bases). V gave up 2 bases and J gave up 6 bases, with 8 bases separating them. CDR1 and CDR2 from the germline V gene are SGHNT and YYREEE (reference sequence). CDR3 size: 13 residues. The CDR3 here is CASSLKGAGELFF. CDR3 in DNA: TGTGCCAGCAGCTTAAAGGGGGCCGGGGAGCTGTTTTTT.